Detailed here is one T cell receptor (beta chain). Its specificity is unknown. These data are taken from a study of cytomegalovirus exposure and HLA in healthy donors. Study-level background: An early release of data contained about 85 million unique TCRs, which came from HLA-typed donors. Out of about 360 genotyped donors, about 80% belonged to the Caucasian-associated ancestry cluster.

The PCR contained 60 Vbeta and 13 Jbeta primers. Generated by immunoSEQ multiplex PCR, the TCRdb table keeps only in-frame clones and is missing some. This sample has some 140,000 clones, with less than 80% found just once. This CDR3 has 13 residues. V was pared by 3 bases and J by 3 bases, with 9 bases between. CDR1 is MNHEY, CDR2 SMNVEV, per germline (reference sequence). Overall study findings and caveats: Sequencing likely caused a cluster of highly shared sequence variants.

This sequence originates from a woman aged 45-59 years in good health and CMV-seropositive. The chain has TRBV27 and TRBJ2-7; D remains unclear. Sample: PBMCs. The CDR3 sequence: CASSLRRSYEQYF. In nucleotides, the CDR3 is TGTGCCAGCAGTTTGAGGCGAAGCTACGAGCAGTACTTC.